The 26 T cell receptor beta chains in this list originate from one sample, sequenced in a study of regulatory T cells in long-lasting Graves disease (dated by TCRdb to 2020 to 2023). In the paper's terms, the time point label means: newly diagnosed GD, antithyroid drugs for less than 3 months. For both TCR sequencing and RNA sequencing, RNA was extracted from PBMCs using TRIzol. Libraries were constructed by multiplex PCR. Sequencing was carried out with an Illumina HiSeq 4000. iRepertoire HTBI primers and Arm-PCR amplification of CDR3 regions were used to construct TCR beta libraries. TCRdb applied fastp at Q25 and MiXCR to the public reads, then kept only in-frame beta chains. Rows with one shared CDR3 protein collapse into an entry with the most common genes and DNA. The sample profile shows roughly 500,000 distinct CDR3 sequences; roughly 12% of them were found once. The ten largest account for 10% of the sample.

The sample also formed part of further work on T cells in Graves' hyperthyroidism and ophthalmopathy.

This specimen was peripheral blood mononuclear cells (PBMCs), taken at new diagnosis, from a patient treated with antithyroid drugs. All receptors come from a man under 40 with Graves disease. Donor details come from another sample of the same person, matched by shared clones.

This clonotype was recorded many times. The rearrangement uses TRBV11-2 and TRBJ2-2, with D hard to call. Germline V gene lookup returns CDR1 SGHAT and CDR2 FQNNGV. Between the trimmed V and J ends, which lost 3 bases and 6 bases, there was a span of 14 bases. CDR3 length equals 15 residues. Here the CDR3 DNA reads TGTGCCAGCAGCTTGGGCAGTACGGTGCCCGGGGAGCTGTTTTTT. The encoded protein is CASSLGSTVPGELFF.

This clonotype was detected ten times or more. The CDR3 region has the DNA TGTGCCAGCAGCCAGGGACAGGTGATATACGAGCAGTACTTC. It specifies CASSQGQVIYEQYF. The chain couples TRBV12-3 or TRBV12-4 to TRBJ2-7; TRBD1 matches 8 bases. CDR3 length equals 14 residues. V gave up 6 bases and J gave up 4 bases; unmatched junction bases: 8.

The chain joins TRBV7-6 to TRBJ1-3; D is perhaps TRBD1 (6 bases). The CDR3 extends over 15 amino acids. Trimming took 4 bases from V and 4 from J, leaving 14 bases between them. Per germline, CDR1 SGHVS and CDR2 FNYEAQ. CDR3 in amino acids: CASSSRQTGGNTIYF. CDR3 coding DNA: TGTGCCAGCAGCTCCCGACAGACAGGAGGAAACACCATATATTTT.

Of note for this clonotype: Possible read error: a much larger clone is one base away. The chain links TRBV27 to TRBJ2-5; D is unclear. The germline V and J ends were trimmed by 3 bases and 4 bases, with 15 bases remaining between them. Germline V gene data show CDR1 as MNHEY and CDR2 as SMNVEV (reference sequence). The CDR3 has 15 residues. The CDR3 is CASSFSSVASETQYF. The CDR3 coding sequence is TGTGCCAGCAGTTTTTCGTCTGTGGCGTCAGAGACCCAGTACTTC.

This clonotype was counted many times. The rearrangement links TRBV12-3 or TRBV12-4 to TRBJ1-2; weak D call: TRBD1 (5 bases). The CDR3 is 14 amino acids. The V and J ends lost 5 bases and 6 bases respectively, with 16 bases between them. The CDR3 DNA is TGTGCCAGCAGTACACCGACGGGACCAGATGGCTACACCTTC. This encodes CASSTPTGPDGYTF.

In its sample, this clonotype was seen once. This chain uses TRBV2 with TRBJ2-3, with 13 bases identical to TRBD2. CDR3 length: 15 amino acids. Per germline, CDR1 SNHLY and CDR2 FYNNEI. Trimming took 8 bases from V and 3 from J; bases not matched to a gene: 5. The CDR3 nucleotides read TGTGCCAGCGCGACTAGCGGGAGGAGGACAGATACGCAGTATTTT. Amino acid sequence: CASATSGRRTDTQYF.

This clonotype was found many times. The chain combines TRBV30 with TRBJ2-1; a weak D match, TRBD2 (6 bases). This CDR3 comprises 16 residues. Germline CDR1 reads GTSNPN; CDR2 reads SVGIG (reference sequence). The V end was cut by 0 bases, the J end by 4 bases, with 16 bases between. The CDR3 protein is CAWSVLRGTRYNEQFF. The CDR3 DNA sequence: TGTGCCTGGAGTGTCCTGCGCGGGACCCGGTACAATGAGCAGTTCTTC.

This clonotype has a count of ten or more. V and J are TRBV27 and TRBJ1-1; no clear D. With 5 bases removed from V and 0 bases from J, the gap between germline ends came to 13 bases. The CDR3 sequence is 15 residues long. Germline V gene sequence: CDR1 MNHEY, CDR2 SMNVEV (reference sequence). This CDR3 is CASSPPSGMNTEAFF. The CDR3 DNA sequence: TGTGCCAGCAGTCCCCCGTCGGGCATGAACACTGAAGCTTTCTTT.

This clonotype was recorded at least ten times. The chain recombines TRBV2 with TRBJ2-1; 12 bases match TRBD2. The trim removed 11 bases at V and 5 bases at J, leaving 10 bases unmatched. This CDR3 contains 15 residues. Germline V gene data show CDR1 as SNHLY and CDR2 as FYNNEI. This CDR3 reads CAPIRTSGKDNEQFF. The CDR3 DNA is TGTGCCCCCATAAGGACTAGCGGGAAAGACAATGAGCAGTTCTTC.

This clonotype was seen repeatedly, ten times or more. This rearrangement joins TRBV5-4 to TRBJ2-2; 7 nucleotides align to TRBD1. CDR3 size: 14 residues. The trim removed 4 bases at V and 6 bases at J, leaving 6 bases unmatched. Looked up from germline, CDR1 is SGHNT and CDR2 is YYREEE (reference sequence). CDR3 sequence reads: CASSPQQGSGELFF. CDR3 bases: TGTGCCAGCAGCCCTCAACAGGGGTCCGGGGAGCTGTTTTTT. The entire variable domain, with the rest obtained from reference TRBV5-4 and TRBJ2-2, is as follows: ETGVTQSPTHLIKTRGQQVTLRCSSQSGHNTVSWYQQALGQGPQFIFQYYREEENGRGNFPPRFSGLQFPNYSSELNVNALELDDSALYLCASSPQQGSGELFFGEGSRLTVL.

The gene calls are TRBV20-1 and TRBJ2-3, with D perhaps being TRBD1 or TRBD2 (6 bases each). V lost 0 bases to trimming and J lost 0 bases, with 13 bases between them. The CDR3 extends over 16 amino acids. The germline CDR1 and CDR2 sequences are DFQATT and SNEGSKA (reference sequence). The CDR3 nucleotides are TGCAGTGCTAGAGATTGGCGGAGGGGGAGCACAGATACGCAGTATTTT. Encoded protein: CSARDWRRGSTDTQYF.

This clonotype has more than one count but fewer than ten. The rearrangement joins TRBV20-1 to TRBJ2-7; 7 nucleotides match TRBD2. CDR1 is DFQATT, CDR2 SNEGSKA, per germline (reference sequence). The CDR3 length is 14 residues. V trimming: 3 bases; J trimming: 9 bases; junction bases outside the gene matches: 14. The CDR3 region is CSARGGGSGLVQYF. CDR3 DNA: TGCAGTGCTAGGGGAGGTGGTAGCGGGTTAGTGCAGTACTTC.

This clonotype was counted between two and nine times. The J gene is TRBJ1-5, the V gene TRBV25-1; a possible D gene is TRBD1 (5 bases). Germline V gene data show CDR1 as MGHDK and CDR2 as SYGVNS. This CDR3 spans 14 amino acids. V shed 5 bases and J shed 2 bases, with 10 bases lying between them. The CDR3 DNA sequence: TGTGCCAGCAGTAGGGGTTTCGGCAATCAGCCCCAGCATTTT. This translates into CASSRGFGNQPQHF.

This clonotype was seen repeatedly, ten times or more. The rearrangement uses TRBV6-1 and TRBJ1-1, with 9 bases lining up with TRBD1. The CDR3 has 14 residues. After removal of 5 bases from V and 5 bases from J, the junction contained 6 bases not matched to a gene. CDR1 and CDR2 (germline): MNHNS, SASEGT. The CDR3 DNA reads as TGTGCCAGCAGTACAGGGGGCGTTCGGACTGAAGCTTTCTTT. This gives the protein CASSTGGVRTEAFF.

The V gene is TRBV12-5, the J gene TRBJ2-7, with 9 nucleotides matching TRBD2. After removal of 11 bases from V and 4 bases from J, the junction contained 15 bases not matched to a gene. This CDR3 has 15 residues. Germline assignment: CDR1 LGHNT and CDR2 FRNRAP. The CDR3 is CACATAGGLLYEQYF. The CDR3 bases are TGTGCTTGTGCCACAGCGGGAGGCCTCCTATACGAGCAGTACTTC.

The chain combines TRBV11-2 with TRBJ1-3, with 7 bases lining up with TRBD1. Germline-derived CDR1 and CDR2 are SGHAT and FQNNGV. Trimming removed 6 bases from V and 0 bases from J; junction bases left unmatched: 8. The CDR3 consists of 16 residues. The CDR3 DNA sequence: TGTGCCAGCAGGAATATTAGGGACAGCTCTGGAAACACCATATATTTT. Protein product: CASRNIRDSSGNTIYF.

This clonotype was detected ten times or more. The chain uses TRBV12-3 or TRBV12-4 and TRBJ2-3; 12 nucleotides match TRBD2. The ends lost 5 bases at V and 3 bases at J; junction bases unmatched: 12. This CDR3 is built from 18 residues. The CDR3 bases are TGTGCCAGCAGTGCGCTCAGGCTAGCGGGAGGGGGTACAGATACGCAGTATTTT. Residues: CASSALRLAGGGTDTQYF.

This clonotype has at least ten counts. The CDR3, as DNA: TGTGCCAGCAGTTCGCAGGGGAGGGCTGAAAAACTGTTTTTT. Its translation is CASSSQGRAEKLFF. The V gene is TRBV28, the J gene TRBJ1-4, with a possible D match to TRBD1 (6 bases). There are 14 residues in the CDR3. Germline CDR1 is MDHEN and CDR2 is SYDVKM. The V gene lost 4 bases and the J gene lost 7 bases, with 13 bases spanning the gap.

The chain has TRBV6-4 and TRBJ2-2; 8 nucleotides line up with TRBD2. The germline gives CDR1 MRHNA, CDR2 SNTAGT. V was pared by 7 bases and J by 5 bases, with 6 bases of the junction left unmatched. The CDR3 spans 14 residues. Here the CDR3 reads CASKRERWTGELFF. The CDR3 bases are TGTGCCAGCAAGCGGGAGCGGTGGACCGGGGAGCTGTTTTTT.

In the case of this clonotype: A far larger clone is one nucleotide away, so this likely arose from a read error. The missing conserved phenylalanine or tryptophan at the end of this CDR3 makes a read error likely. The chain couples TRBV12-5 to TRBJ2-5; D is unclear. Matching the DNA end better, TRBJ2-1 makes the J call doubtful. The CDR3 extends over 12 amino acids. Germline V gene sequence: CDR1 LGHNT, CDR2 FRNRAP. CDR3 in amino acids: CASGLAYNEQFY. The CDR3 bases are TGTGCTAGTGGTTTGGCCTACAATGAGCAGTTCTAC.

This clonotype showed up many times. The V and J genes are TRBV18 and TRBJ2-7; the match to TRBD1 covers 7 bases. CDR3 length: 15 residues. Germline V CDR1 and CDR2: KGHSH, LQKENI. Losses at the gene ends were 5 bases for V and 5 bases for J; bases not matched to a gene: 12. The CDR3 nucleotides are TGTGCCAGCTCATCCTCCCGACAGGGTTGGGACGAGCAGTACTTC. Translated, it gives CASSSSRQGWDEQYF.

The chain has TRBV10-3 and TRBJ2-7, with 7 bases lining up with TRBD1. The CDR3 runs to 14 residues. Germline-derived CDR1 and CDR2 are ENHRY and SYGVKD. Germline trimming cut 7 bases from V and 3 bases from J; bases unmatched to any gene: 9. The CDR3 bases are TGTGCCATCACCCGACAGGGCCTTAACTACGAGCAGTACTTC. Its protein product is CAITRQGLNYEQYF.

With regard to this clonotype: A much bigger clone sits one base away, suggesting this may be a read error. V gene TRBV29-1 combines with J gene TRBJ2-1, with 8 bases matching TRBD2. With V trimmed by 4 bases and J by 8 bases, 10 bases remained unmatched. Germline V gives CDR1 SQVTM, CDR2 ANQGSEA. This CDR3 has 14 residues. The CDR3 region is CSVVRRGALDEQFF. CDR3 sequence (DNA): TGCAGCGTTGTCAGGCGGGGGGCGTTGGATGAGCAGTTCTTC.

This clonotype was seen a single time. A much larger clone differs by one base, so this may be a read error. The chain combines TRBV6-1 with TRBJ2-1; TRBD1 aligns across 12 bases. The J call may be mistaken, given a closer DNA end match to TRBJ2-7. This CDR3 spans 15 amino acids. Germline V gene lookup returns CDR1 MNHNS and CDR2 SASEGT. CDR3 sequence (DNA): TGTGCCAGCACCACCGGGACAGGGGGCAACAATGAGCAGTACTTC. This sequence encodes CASTTGTGGNNEQYF.

This clonotype was picked up many times. The gene calls are TRBV20-1 and TRBJ2-1; 13 nucleotides align to TRBD2. In germline, CDR1 is DFQATT, CDR2 SNEGSKA (reference sequence). V was clipped by 3 bases and J by 9 bases; unmatched bases: 5. This CDR3 is built from 14 residues. For the CDR3, the DNA is TGCAGTGCTAGTGGACTAGCGGGAGTTATTGAGCAGTTCTTC. It encodes CSASGLAGVIEQFF.

This clonotype was detected only a few times. This rearrangement joins TRBV20-1 to TRBJ2-2, with 12 bases identical to TRBD2. The V and J ends lost 5 bases and 0 bases, in that order; junction bases with no gene match: 10. Germline CDR1 and CDR2: DFQATT and SNEGSKA (reference sequence). The CDR3 loop spans 18 amino acids. The CDR3 loop reads CSAGDLLAGGSNTGELFF. As DNA, the CDR3 is TGCAGTGCTGGGGACTTACTAGCGGGAGGTTCGAACACCGGGGAGCTGTTTTTT.